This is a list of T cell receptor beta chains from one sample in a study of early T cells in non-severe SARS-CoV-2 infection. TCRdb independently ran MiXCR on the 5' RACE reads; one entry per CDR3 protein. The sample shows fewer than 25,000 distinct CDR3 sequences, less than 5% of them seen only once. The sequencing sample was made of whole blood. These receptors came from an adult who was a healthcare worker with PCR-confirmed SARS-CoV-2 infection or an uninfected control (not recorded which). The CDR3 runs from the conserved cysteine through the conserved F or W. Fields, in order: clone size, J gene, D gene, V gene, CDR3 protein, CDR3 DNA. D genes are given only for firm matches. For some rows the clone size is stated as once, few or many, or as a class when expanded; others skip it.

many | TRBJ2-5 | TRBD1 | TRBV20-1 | CSGTGQGARETQYF | TGCAGTGGAACTGGACAGGGGGCTAGGGAGACCCAGTACTTC
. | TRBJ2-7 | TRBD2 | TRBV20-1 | CSARQRTGTSGGAGYEQYF | TGCAGTGCGAGACAGAGGACCGGGACTAGCGGGGGGGCAGGCTACGAGCAGTACTTC
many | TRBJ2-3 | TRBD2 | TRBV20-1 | CSAIPGREGFGDTQYF | TGCAGTGCTATTCCCGGGCGGGAGGGGTTTGGAGATACGCAGTATTTT
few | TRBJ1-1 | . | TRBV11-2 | CASSLDLIGEAFF | TGTGCCAGCAGCTTAGATTTGATTGGTGAAGCTTTCTTT
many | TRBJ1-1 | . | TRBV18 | CASSLHKNTEAFF | TGTGCCAGCTCACTCCATAAAAACACTGAAGCTTTCTTT
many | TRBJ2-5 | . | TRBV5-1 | CASSLAGSSRETQYF | TGCGCCAGCAGCTTGGCCGGGTCATCGAGGGAGACCCAGTACTTC
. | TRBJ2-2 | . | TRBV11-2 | CASSLAMTGELFF | TGTGCCAGCAGCTTAGCCATGACCGGGGAGCTGTTTTTT
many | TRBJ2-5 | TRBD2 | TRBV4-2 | CASSQELAGLLETQYF | TGTGCCAGCAGCCAAGAGCTAGCGGGCCTCCTGGAGACCCAGTACTTC
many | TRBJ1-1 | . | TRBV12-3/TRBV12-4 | CASKSGMVAEAFF | TGTGCCAGCAAATCAGGGATGGTGGCTGAAGCTTTCTTT
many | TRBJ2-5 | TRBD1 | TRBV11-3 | CASSPSGQGRQETQYF | TGTGCCAGCAGCCCTTCCGGACAGGGCCGCCAAGAGACCCAGTACTTC
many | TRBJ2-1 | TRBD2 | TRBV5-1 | CASSLETSGTYNEQFF | TGCGCCAGCAGCTTGGAGACTAGCGGGACCTACAATGAGCAGTTCTTC
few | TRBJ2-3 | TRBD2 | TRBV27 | CASRPRGGQTDTQYF | TGTGCCAGCAGGCCCCGCGGGGGGCAAACAGATACGCAGTATTTT
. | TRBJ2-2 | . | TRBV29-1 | CSADLNTGELFF | TGCAGCGCTGACTTGAACACCGGGGAGCTGTTTTTT
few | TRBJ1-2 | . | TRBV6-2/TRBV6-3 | CASSYSRDIYGYTF | TGTGCCAGCAGTTACTCGCGAGACATCTATGGCTACACCTTC
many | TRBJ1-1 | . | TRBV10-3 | CAISTLLQGEAFF | TGTGCCATCAGTACCCTTCTTCAGGGTGAAGCTTTCTTT
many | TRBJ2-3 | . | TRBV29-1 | CSSTSVGDTQYF | TGCAGCTCCACCTCAGTGGGTGATACGCAGTATTTT
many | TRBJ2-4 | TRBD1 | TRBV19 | CASSTQGAQNIQYF | TGTGCCAGTAGTACACAGGGGGCCCAAAACATTCAGTACTTC
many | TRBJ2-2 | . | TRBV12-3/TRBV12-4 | CASSSLGSVTGELFF | TGTGCCAGCAGCTCCCTAGGTTCTGTTACCGGGGAGCTGTTTTTT
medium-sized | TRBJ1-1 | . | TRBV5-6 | CASSFGQGAAFF | TGTGCCAGCAGCTTCGGGCAGGGCGCGGCTTTCTTT
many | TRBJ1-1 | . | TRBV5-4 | CASSPQRGRSDTEAFF | TGTGCCAGCAGTCCCCAGCGGGGACGGTCGGACACTGAAGCTTTCTTT
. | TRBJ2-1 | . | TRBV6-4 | CASSSGLRNEQFF | TGTGCCAGCAGTTCGGGACTCCGCAATGAGCAGTTCTTC
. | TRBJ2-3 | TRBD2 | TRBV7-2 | CASSRSGSPESTQYF | TGTGCCAGCAGCCGTAGCGGGAGCCCGGAGAGTACGCAGTATTTT
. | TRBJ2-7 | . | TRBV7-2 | CASSLGGSTSYEQYF | TGTGCCAGCAGCTTGGGGGGTAGCACCTCCTACGAGCAGTACTTC